The present entry profiles one T cell receptor (beta chain) with its context. Its antigen remains unknown. The data were taken from a study of T cell responses to AZD1222 COVID-19 vaccine. Study-level findings and limits: Nearly half of the spike-specific TCRs reportedly recognize variant regions that carry no mutations. The number of AZD1222 recipients seropositive at baseline was only six. Spike regions recognized by vaccine-associated CD4 TCRs spanned the protein, led by 160-218 and 743-854. All repertoire sampling was performed exclusively after the peak T cell response.

Profiled with immunoSEQ multiplex PCR; TCRdb holds only in-frame clones, not every one. Found here are around 160,000 clones, approximately 90% of them singletons; the top ten hold about 3%. V lost 10 bases, J lost 9 bases, and 17 bases lay in between. The CDR3 spans 12 residues. Germline CDR1 and CDR2: ENHRY and SYGVKD. The rearrangement joins TRBV10-3 to TRBJ2-3, with D perhaps TRBD1 (6 bases). The clonotype comes from an adult in good health. This specimen was peripheral blood, taken on day 0 of MenACWY control vaccination. CDR3 bases: TGTGCCACCGAGGGGGAGCCCGGAACGCAGTATTTT. It specifies CATEGEPGTQYF.